This T cell receptor (beta chain) was identified during a study of human T cells and chemical hapten exposure. TCRdb recomputed calls from the RACE reads with MiXCR, one row per CDR3 protein. The sample shows more than 250,000 distinct CDR3 sequences, 7% to 10% of them seen only once. Documented time point: pre-sensitization, week 0. Noted treatment: therapeutic diphenylcyclopropenone sensitization with weekly scalp DPC. The CDR3 extends over 13 amino acids. V was shortened by 6 bases and J by 2 bases, with 11 bases between the two germline ends. The sample was whole blood, taken in connection with sensitization to the hapten diphenylcyclopropenone (DPC). V and J are TRBV12-3 or TRBV12-4 and TRBJ2-7; a possible D gene is TRBD1 (6 bases). The TCR comes from a woman in her forties with alopecia areata. Some clones in this sample may be carry-over from other donors' samples. In nucleotides, the CDR3 is TGTGCCAGCAGGCGAGGGGGAGCCTACGAGCAGTACTTC. Translated: CASRRGGAYEQYF.